These T cell receptor beta chains were read from a single sample in a study of shared clonotypes between healthy human individuals. Generated by immunoSEQ multiplex PCR, the TCRdb table keeps only in-frame clones and is missing some. The table records about 470,000 clones, about 76% of them present only once. Sequenced input: PBMCs. All receptors derive from a woman aged 35 to 49 in good health. Some clones in this sample may be carry-over from other donors' samples. The CDR3 runs from the conserved cysteine through the conserved F or W. Each record gives: V gene, clone size, J gene, D gene, CDR3 length, CDR3 protein, CDR3 DNA. D genes are given only for firm matches. Expanded clones are given a class, and other clones once, few, many or no size at all.

v_gene: TRBV7-7
abundance: many
j_gene: TRBJ2-7
d_gene: TRBD2
len: 15
CDR3aa: CASSLAAGGYYEQYF
CDR3nt: TGTGCTAGCAGCCTAGCTGCGGGAGGCTACTACGAGCAGTACTTC

v_gene: TRBV5-4
abundance: -
j_gene: TRBJ2-2
d_gene: TRBD2
len: 16
CDR3aa: CASSAGLAGGTGELFF
CDR3nt: TGTGCCAGCAGCGCGGGACTAGCGGGAGGCACCGGGGAGCTGTTTTTT

v_gene: TRBV7-3
abundance: -
j_gene: TRBJ2-7
d_gene: TRBD1
len: 14
CDR3aa: CASGPGQGFHEQYF
CDR3nt: TGTGCCAGCGGTCCGGGACAGGGATTTCACGAGCAGTACTTC

v_gene: TRBV10-3
abundance: once
j_gene: TRBJ1-2
d_gene: -
len: 13
CDR3aa: CAISESAHYGYTF
CDR3nt: TGTGCCATCAGTGAGTCTGCGCACTATGGCTACACCTTC

v_gene: TRBV18
abundance: -
j_gene: TRBJ2-5
d_gene: -
len: 12
CDR3aa: CASSPRVGEQYF
CDR3nt: TGTGCCAGCTCACCCCGAGTGGGTGAGCAGTACTTC

v_gene: TRBV7-3
abundance: -
j_gene: TRBJ2-3
d_gene: TRBD2
len: 16
CDR3aa: CASSFSASGVIDTQYF
CDR3nt: TGTGCCAGCAGCTTTTCAGCTAGCGGAGTCATAGATACGCAGTATTTT

v_gene: TRBV2
abundance: many
j_gene: TRBJ2-4
d_gene: -
len: 15
CDR3aa: CASSGTNALKNIQYF
CDR3nt: TGTGCCAGCAGTGGGACAAACGCCCTCAAAAACATTCAGTACTTC

v_gene: TRBV21-1
abundance: few
j_gene: TRBJ2-7
d_gene: -
len: 14
CDR3aa: CASSRGTRPLEQYF
CDR3nt: TGTGCCAGCAGCCGTGGGACTAGACCCCTCGAGCAGTACTTC

v_gene: TRBV11-2
abundance: -
j_gene: TRBJ2-5
d_gene: TRBD2
len: 18
CDR3aa: CASSLYFIGGGPGETQYF
CDR3nt: TGTGCCAGCAGCTTATACTTTATTGGGGGAGGGCCCGGGGAGACCCAGTACTTC

v_gene: TRBV11-2
abundance: -
j_gene: TRBJ2-7
d_gene: -
len: 14
CDR3aa: CASSLSDGAYEQYF
CDR3nt: TGTGCCAGCAGCTTATCGGACGGGGCGTACGAGCAGTACTTC

v_gene: TRBV11-2
abundance: -
j_gene: TRBJ1-3
d_gene: -
len: 15
CDR3aa: CASSLVWASVDTIYF
CDR3nt: TGTGCCAGCAGCTTAGTTTGGGCCAGCGTGGACACCATATATTTT

v_gene: TRBV10-3
abundance: -
j_gene: TRBJ1-2
d_gene: -
len: 16
CDR3aa: CAISRQPLVAGYGYTF
CDR3nt: TGTGCCATCAGTCGGCAACCACTAGTTGCGGGCTATGGCTACACCTTC

v_gene: TRBV28
abundance: few
j_gene: TRBJ2-3
d_gene: TRBD2
len: 14
CDR3aa: CASGTSGFTDTQYF
CDR3nt: TGTGCCAGCGGGACTAGCGGATTCACAGATACGCAGTATTTT

v_gene: TRBV28
abundance: few
j_gene: TRBJ2-5
d_gene: -
len: 14
CDR3aa: CASSLWDLKETQYF
CDR3nt: TGTGCCAGCAGTTTATGGGACTTGAAAGAGACCCAGTACTTC

v_gene: TRBV5-3
abundance: -
j_gene: TRBJ2-1
d_gene: -
len: 17
CDR3aa: CARRCTGAEPSYNEQFF
CDR3nt: TGTGCCAGAAGGTGCACTGGGGCTGAACCCTCCTACAATGAGCAGTTCTTC

v_gene: TRBV18
abundance: once
j_gene: TRBJ2-7
d_gene: TRBD2
len: 17
CDR3aa: CASSHGTSGSGGYEQYF
CDR3nt: TGTGCCAGCTCACACGGGACTAGCGGGAGTGGCGGCTACGAGCAGTACTTC

v_gene: TRBV7-9
abundance: -
j_gene: TRBJ2-5
d_gene: TRBD1
len: 16
CDR3aa: CASSPKGTGVGETQYF
CDR3nt: TGTGCCAGCAGCCCTAAAGGGACAGGTGTGGGGGAGACCCAGTACTTC

v_gene: TRBV7-8
abundance: -
j_gene: TRBJ1-1
d_gene: -
len: 14
CDR3aa: CASSLVSWGSGAFF
CDR3nt: TGTGCCAGCAGCTTAGTTAGTTGGGGCTCCGGAGCTTTCTTT

v_gene: TRBV11-3
abundance: -
j_gene: TRBJ2-5
d_gene: TRBD1
len: 15
CDR3aa: CASSLGWQGGETQYF
CDR3nt: TGTGCCAGCAGCTTAGGTTGGCAAGGGGGCGAGACCCAGTACTTC

v_gene: TRBV27
abundance: -
j_gene: TRBJ2-2
d_gene: -
len: 14
CDR3aa: CASSVRDLAGELFF
CDR3nt: TGTGCCAGCAGTGTGAGGGATTTGGCCGGGGAGCTGTTTTTT

v_gene: TRBV11-2
abundance: few
j_gene: TRBJ2-7
d_gene: -
len: 14
CDR3aa: CASSLELQIYEQYF
CDR3nt: TGTGCCAGCAGCTTAGAGCTTCAGATCTACGAGCAGTACTTC

v_gene: TRBV18
abundance: -
j_gene: TRBJ2-7
d_gene: -
len: 14
CDR3aa: CASSPQIGSGEQYF
CDR3nt: TGTGCCAGCTCACCCCAAATTGGGTCGGGCGAGCAGTACTTC

v_gene: TRBV20-1
abundance: many
j_gene: TRBJ1-1
d_gene: -
len: 11
CDR3aa: CSASPEPEAFF
CDR3nt: TGCAGTGCTTCTCCCGAGCCAGAAGCTTTCTTT

v_gene: TRBV2
abundance: -
j_gene: TRBJ1-5
d_gene: TRBD1
len: 17
CDR3aa: CASSEAWDRGPNQPQHF
CDR3nt: TGTGCCAGCAGTGAAGCGTGGGACAGGGGGCCAAATCAGCCCCAGCATTTT

v_gene: TRBV10-3
abundance: -
j_gene: TRBJ2-5
d_gene: -
len: 14
CDR3aa: CAISGTIRAGTQYF
CDR3nt: TGTGCCATCAGTGGGACAATCAGGGCGGGGACCCAGTACTTC

v_gene: TRBV5-1
abundance: once
j_gene: TRBJ2-3
d_gene: -
len: 14
CDR3aa: CASSLGEITDTQYF
CDR3nt: TGCGCCAGCAGCCTGGGGGAAATCACAGATACGCAGTATTTT

v_gene: TRBV7-2
abundance: -
j_gene: TRBJ2-7
d_gene: -
len: 15
CDR3aa: CASSLGGEKGREQYF
CDR3nt: TGTGCCAGCAGCTTAGGGGGGGAGAAGGGTAGGGAGCAGTACTTC

v_gene: TRBV19
abundance: -
j_gene: TRBJ1-2
d_gene: -
len: 14
CDR3aa: CASSIVGADYGYTF
CDR3nt: TGTGCCAGTAGTATAGTAGGGGCAGACTATGGCTACACCTTC

v_gene: TRBV6-5
abundance: -
j_gene: TRBJ2-7
d_gene: -
len: 13
CDR3aa: CASSVAGAYEQYF
CDR3nt: TGTGCCAGCAGTGTTGCAGGGGCCTACGAGCAGTACTTC

v_gene: TRBV4-1
abundance: -
j_gene: TRBJ1-5
d_gene: -
len: 14
CDR3aa: CASSNTALDQPQHF
CDR3nt: TGCGCCAGCAGCAATACGGCTTTGGATCAGCCCCAGCATTTT

v_gene: TRBV7-9
abundance: -
j_gene: TRBJ1-5
d_gene: TRBD1
len: 16
CDR3aa: CASSPGQGVRNQPQHF
CDR3nt: TGTGCCAGCAGCCCCGGGCAGGGGGTGCGTAATCAGCCCCAGCATTTT

v_gene: TRBV5-6
abundance: -
j_gene: TRBJ2-3
d_gene: TRBD1
len: 16
CDR3aa: CASSSVGQGGTDTQYF
CDR3nt: TGTGCCAGCAGCTCGGTTGGACAGGGAGGCACAGATACGCAGTATTTT

v_gene: TRBV28
abundance: -
j_gene: TRBJ1-5
d_gene: -
len: 14
CDR3aa: CASRIQISNQPQHF
CDR3nt: TGTGCCAGCAGGATCCAGATTAGCAATCAGCCCCAGCATTTT

v_gene: TRBV11-2
abundance: once
j_gene: TRBJ2-3
d_gene: -
len: 13
CDR3aa: CASSFVTTDTQYF
CDR3nt: TGTGCCAGCAGCTTCGTTACCACAGATACGCAGTATTTT

v_gene: TRBV6-1
abundance: -
j_gene: TRBJ2-7
d_gene: -
len: 14
CDR3aa: CASTLGRMVGEQYF
CDR3nt: TGTGCCAGCACCCTGGGTAGGATGGTAGGTGAGCAGTACTTC

v_gene: TRBV7-2
abundance: few
j_gene: TRBJ2-2
d_gene: TRBD2
len: 16
CDR3aa: CASSRAGGSNTGELFF
CDR3nt: TGTGCCAGCAGCCGCGCGGGAGGATCAAACACCGGGGAGCTGTTTTTT

v_gene: TRBV15
abundance: -
j_gene: TRBJ1-4
d_gene: TRBD1
len: 18
CDR3aa: CATSRDLGQGAVGEKLFF
CDR3nt: TGTGCCACCAGCAGAGATCTAGGACAGGGGGCGGTTGGTGAAAAACTGTTTTTT

v_gene: TRBV9
abundance: -
j_gene: TRBJ2-2
d_gene: -
len: 14
CDR3aa: CASSVFTNTGELFF
CDR3nt: TGTGCCAGCAGCGTATTCACAAACACCGGGGAGCTGTTTTTT

v_gene: TRBV18
abundance: -
j_gene: TRBJ2-6
d_gene: -
len: 17
CDR3aa: CASSPGQGLVGANVLTF
CDR3nt: TGTGCCAGCTCACCAGGGCAGGGGTTGGTTGGGGCCAACGTCCTGACTTTC

v_gene: TRBV18
abundance: -
j_gene: TRBJ2-3
d_gene: -
len: 13
CDR3aa: CASSLPSTDTQYF
CDR3nt: TGTGCCAGCTCATTGCCTAGCACAGATACGCAGTATTTT

v_gene: TRBV5-1
abundance: -
j_gene: TRBJ1-1
d_gene: -
len: 13
CDR3aa: CASSVGVNTEAFF
CDR3nt: TGCGCCAGCAGCGTCGGGGTAAACACTGAAGCTTTCTTT

v_gene: TRBV18
abundance: -
j_gene: TRBJ2-1
d_gene: TRBD1
len: 18
CDR3aa: CASSPRVSRDRYDNEQFF
CDR3nt: TGTGCCAGCTCACCACGCGTCTCCCGGGACAGGTACGACAATGAGCAGTTCTTC